One and the same sample provided the 24 T cell receptor beta chains below, sequenced in a study of cytomegalovirus exposure and HLA in healthy donors. This PCR relied on a set of 60 Vbeta primers and 13 Jbeta primers. The repertoire was sequenced with immunoSEQ multiplex PCR; TCRdb's copy has only in-frame clones and lacks some. Here the sample spans 110,000 to 150,000 clones, around 70% being singletons. The sequencing input was PBMCs. Receptor source: a woman in her twenties or thirties in good health and CMV-seronegative.

This clone was recorded a few times. The rearrangement uses TRBV11-2 and TRBJ1-5; TRBD1 is a possible D gene (6 bases). The V end lost 4 bases, the J end lost 4 bases, and 17 bases lay between the germline ends. This CDR3 comprises 16 residues. The germline CDR1 and CDR2 sequences are SGHAT and FQNNGV. The CDR3 DNA follows: TGTGCCAGCAGCTCAATCTCGGGACAAAGAAATCAGCCCCAGCATTTT. It specifies CASSSISGQRNQPQHF.

This clone was detected a few times. The V gene is TRBV2, the J gene TRBJ1-5, with 8 bases aligning to TRBD1. V shed 6 bases, J shed 2 bases, and the junction held 6 bases outside the gene matches. The CDR3 spans 15 residues. Germline CDR1 reads SNHLY; CDR2 reads FYNNEI. The CDR3 protein is CASSQGAGGNQPQHF. CDR3 nucleotide sequence: TGTGCCAGCAGCCAGGGGGCCGGTGGCAATCAGCCCCAGCATTTT.

In nucleotides, the CDR3 is TGTGCCAGCAGCTCCCCCGAGGTTTTATACGAGCAGTACTTC. It yields the protein CASSSPEVLYEQYF. This sequence joins TRBV5-4 and TRBJ2-7; D is ambiguous. CDR1 and CDR2 from the germline V gene are SGHNT and YYREEE (reference sequence). Trimming took 3 bases from V and 4 from J, leaving 14 bases between them. This CDR3 region has 14 residues.

A single count supports this clone. The rearrangement joins TRBV6-4 to TRBJ2-3, with D uncertain. The germline CDR1 and CDR2 sequences are MRHNA and SNTAGT. CDR3 length equals 11 residues. Between the trimmed V and J ends, which lost 3 bases and 6 bases, there was a span of 4 bases. CDR3 in DNA: TGTGCCAGCAGTGATTCGGATACGCAGTATTTT. Amino acids: CASSDSDTQYF.

About this clone: The same CDR3 is also encoded by other DNA sequences in this sample. V gene TRBV2 combines with J gene TRBJ1-5; maybe TRBD1 (5 bases). The CDR3 length is 14 residues. Trimming left V 6 bases short and J 1 base short, with 10 bases between. Germline-derived CDR1 and CDR2 are SNHLY and FYNNEI. In DNA, the CDR3 is TGTGCCAGCAGGCAGGGACTAAGCAATCAGCCCCAGCATTTT. Translated: CASRQGLSNQPQHF.

J is TRBJ1-4 and V is TRBV29-1, with a possible D match to TRBD1 (5 bases). Trimming stripped 5 bases from V and 8 bases from J, with 12 bases between. Germline CDR1 SQVTM, CDR2 ANQGSEA. This CDR3 comprises 12 residues. The CDR3 loop is CSVLDGGEKLFF. The CDR3 DNA reads TGCAGCGTTCTCGACGGGGGGGAAAAACTGTTTTTT.

The chain links TRBV19 to TRBJ1-5, with TRBD1 as a possible D gene (6 bases). Trimming took off 5 bases at V and 3 bases at J, with 14 bases between the two ends. The CDR3 covers 15 residues. Per germline, CDR1 LNHDA and CDR2 SQIVND (reference sequence). The DNA of the CDR3 is TGTGCCAGTAGTCTGGGACACGGCCTCAATCAGCCCCAGCATTTT. Translation gives CASSLGHGLNQPQHF.

The chain recombines TRBV7-9 with TRBJ1-5; tentatively, D is TRBD1 (6 bases). The CDR3 covers 14 residues. CDR1 is SEHNR, CDR2 FQNEAQ, per germline (reference sequence). Trimming stripped 3 bases from V and 4 bases from J, with 10 bases between. The CDR3, as DNA: TGTGCCAGCAGCTTTTCGGACAGTAATCAGCCCCAGCATTTT. Translated, it gives CASSFSDSNQPQHF. The variable domain in full, with the rest retrieved from reference TRBV7-9 and TRBJ1-5, is DTGVSQNPRHKITKRGQNVTFRCDPISEHNRLYWYRQTLGQGPEFLTYFQNEAQLEKSRLLSDRFSAERPKGSFSTLEIQRTEQGDSAMYLCASSFSDSNQPQHFGDGTRLSIL.

This chain joins TRBV6-1 and TRBJ1-5; 7 nucleotides match TRBD1. The germline CDR1 and CDR2 sequences are MNHNS and SASEGT. V was clipped by 1 base and J by 6 bases; unmatched bases: 6. The CDR3 covers 15 residues. The CDR3 is CASSEVRQGGQPQHF. The DNA for the CDR3 is TGTGCCAGCAGTGAAGTGAGGCAGGGGGGTCAGCCCCAGCATTTT.

This sequence joins TRBV6-5 and TRBJ2-5, with 7 bases identical to TRBD1. Trimming took 5 bases from V and 5 from J; bases not matched to a gene: 8. CDR3 length: 14 residues. CDR1 and CDR2 from the germline V gene are MNHEY and SVGAGI. The CDR3 loop is CASSQQTGPETQYF. The CDR3 DNA reads as TGTGCCAGCAGTCAACAGACAGGGCCGGAGACCCAGTACTTC.

V gene TRBV5-4 combines with J gene TRBJ2-2; 7 bases agree with TRBD2. The CDR3 runs to 14 residues. Germline V CDR1 and CDR2: SGHNT, YYREEE (reference sequence). V dropped 0 bases and J dropped 8; count of bases not matched to a gene: 4. The CDR3 loop is CASSLGAGAGELFF. The CDR3 coding sequence is TGTGCCAGCAGCTTGGGGGCGGGAGCGGGGGAGCTGTTTTTT.

The rearrangement uses TRBV2 and TRBJ2-3, with TRBD2 identical over 7 bases. Germline V gene lookup returns CDR1 SNHLY and CDR2 FYNNEI. There are 13 residues in the CDR3. V lost 8 bases to trimming and J lost 8 bases; unmatched junction nucleotides: 10. The CDR3 reads CASRTSQGSTQYF. As DNA, the CDR3 is TGTGCCAGCCGGACTAGTCAGGGTTCTACGCAGTATTTT.

Concerning this clone: Other DNA sequences in this specimen translate into the identical CDR3. This chain links TRBV5-4 with TRBJ1-3; a possible D gene is TRBD1 (5 bases). Germline CDR1 is SGHNT and CDR2 is YYREEE (reference sequence). This CDR3 has 15 amino acids. Trimming took off 0 bases at V and 0 bases at J, with 7 bases between the two ends. CDR3 sequence reads: CASSLDQGSGNTIYF. CDR3 in DNA: TGTGCCAGCAGCTTGGATCAGGGCTCTGGAAACACCATATATTTT.

V usage is TRBV28 and J usage is TRBJ2-7; possibly TRBD1 for D (5 bases). Germline V gene data show CDR1 as MDHEN and CDR2 as SYDVKM. There are 14 residues in the CDR3. V shed 6 bases and J shed 3 bases, with 15 bases lying between them. The CDR3 protein is CASSISDTFYEQYF. The CDR3 DNA reads TGTGCCAGCAGCATCTCGGACACCTTCTACGAGCAGTACTTC.

The chain carries TRBV27 and TRBJ2-1, with D maybe TRBD2 (5 bases). Between the trimmed V and J ends, which lost 4 bases and 8 bases, there was a span of 15 bases. Germline V gene lookup returns CDR1 MNHEY and CDR2 SMNVEV (reference sequence). This CDR3 comprises 14 residues. The CDR3 loop is CASSSRVTGDEQFF. The CDR3 region has the DNA TGTGCCAGCAGTTCGAGGGTCACCGGGGATGAGCAGTTCTTC.

V and J are TRBV18 and TRBJ2-1; D not certain. The V gene's germline CDR1 is KGHSH and CDR2 LQKENI. Trimming pared 0 bases from V and 0 bases from J, leaving 12 bases between. CDR3 length: 17 amino acids. DNA of the CDR3: TGTGCCAGCTCACCACCGAGGTCGGCAGACTCCTACAATGAGCAGTTCTTC. This codes for CASSPPRSADSYNEQFF.

DNA for the CDR3: TGTGCCAGCAGCGAGACAGGGTATGGGGCCAACGTCCTGACTTTC. Its protein is CASSETGYGANVLTF. The chain recombines TRBV2 with TRBJ2-6; 7 nucleotides align to TRBD1. Germline assignment: CDR1 SNHLY and CDR2 FYNNEI. The ends lost 6 bases at V and 3 bases at J; junction bases unmatched: 5. The CDR3 spans 15 residues.

V is TRBV28 and J is TRBJ1-4; a possible D gene is TRBD1 (5 bases). Germline V gene sequence: CDR1 MDHEN, CDR2 SYDVKM. Trimming shortened V by 10 bases and J by 3 bases, and 15 bases separated the two germline ends. This CDR3 is built from 14 residues. The CDR3 region is CATGFRAANEKLFF. CDR3 coding DNA: TGTGCCACAGGCTTCAGGGCCGCTAATGAAAAACTGTTTTTT.

The chain couples TRBV5-1 to TRBJ2-5; D not resolved. Trimming shortened V by 1 base and J by 3 bases, and 4 bases separated the two germline ends. Germline V gene sequence: CDR1 SGHRS, CDR2 YFSETQ. This CDR3 is 12 amino acids long. As DNA, the CDR3 is TGCGCCAGCAGCTTGATTAAAGAGACCCAGTACTTC. It specifies CASSLIKETQYF.

About this clone itself: Other DNA sequences of this sample code for an identical CDR3. The V gene is TRBV7-9, the J gene TRBJ1-2; the match to TRBD1 covers 10 bases. Germline trimming cut 6 bases from V and 5 bases from J; bases unmatched to any gene: 12. The germline V gene has CDR1 SEHNR and CDR2 FQNEAQ (reference sequence). The CDR3 consists of 16 residues. CDR3 in amino acids: CASSLTPPGQGYGYTF. For the CDR3, the DNA is TGTGCCAGCAGTTTAACACCCCCGGGACAGGGGTATGGCTACACCTTC.

The chain recombines TRBV7-2 with TRBJ2-3; D perhaps matches TRBD1 (7 bases). V shed 2 bases and J shed 6 bases, with 21 bases lying between them. The CDR3 has 17 amino acids. Looked up from germline, CDR1 is SGHTA and CDR2 is FQGNSA. CDR3 nucleotide sequence: TGTGCCAGCAGCTTAAACCCGATTGGCGCAGGGGGGGATACGCAGTATTTT. Amino acid sequence: CASSLNPIGAGGDTQYF.

The chain combines TRBV5-6 with TRBJ1-2; 10 bases match TRBD1. The junction had 2 bases not matched to a gene; V was cut back by 0 bases and J by 6 bases. The CDR3 covers 14 residues. Germline CDR1 is SGHDT and CDR2 is YYEEEE. The CDR3 here is CASSLETGGHGYTF. The CDR3 DNA reads as TGTGCCAGCAGCTTGGAGACAGGGGGCCATGGCTACACCTTC.

The chain combines TRBV28 with TRBJ1-4; D gene unclear. The germline V gene encodes CDR1 MDHEN and CDR2 SYDVKM. V gave up 7 bases and J gave up 7 bases, with 10 bases separating them. The CDR3 contains 12 residues. The CDR3 reads CASTAGREKLFF. The CDR3 DNA is TGTGCCAGCACCGCAGGTCGTGAAAAACTGTTTTTT.

The chain uses TRBV5-3 and TRBJ1-1, with D perhaps matching TRBD1 (6 bases). Being an ORF, TRBV5-3 has a function that is uncertain. CDR3 length: 16 residues. The ends were cut back, 0 bases at V and 3 bases at J, with 15 bases in the middle. CDR3 sequence reads: CARSLAGGALDTEAFF. The CDR3, as DNA: TGTGCCAGAAGCTTGGCCGGGGGGGCGTTGGACACTGAAGCTTTCTTT.